What follows is one T cell receptor beta chain and its context. Its antigen is currently unknown. Germline CDR1 reads MGHDK; CDR2 reads SYGVNS. This CDR3 contains 16 residues. V lost 3 bases and J lost 2, with 13 bases in between. TCRdb's table, derived via immunoSEQ multiplex PCR, lists solely in-frame clones and lacks some. Seen here are fewer than 80,000 clones, 90% observed once, and the top ten hold less than 2%. These data belong to a study of graft-versus-host responses after intestinal transplantation. Findings and limits, study-wide: GvH clones were found in recipient marrow; some appeared first in ileum or blood.

The source material was unstimulated CD8+ T cells sorted from spleen or lymph node cells, sampled before transplant. This TCR came from a human donor who was the organ donor for an intestinal transplant. The genes are TRBV25-1 and TRBJ2-2, with a tentative D call TRBD1 (6 bases). Here the CDR3 reads CASSDLMGHNTGELFF. The CDR3 DNA reads TGTGCCAGCAGTGATTTAATGGGACACAACACCGGGGAGCTGTTTTTT.